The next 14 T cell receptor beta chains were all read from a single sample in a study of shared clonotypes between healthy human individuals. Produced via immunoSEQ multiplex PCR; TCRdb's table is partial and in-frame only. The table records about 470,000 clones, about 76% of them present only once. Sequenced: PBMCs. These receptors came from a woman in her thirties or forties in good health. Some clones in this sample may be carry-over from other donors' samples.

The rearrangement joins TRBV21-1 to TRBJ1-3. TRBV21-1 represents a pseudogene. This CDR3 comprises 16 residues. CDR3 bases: TGTGCCAGCAGCCGCGGGGTGGTCTACTCTGGAAACACCATATATTTT. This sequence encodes CASSRGVVYSGNTIYF.

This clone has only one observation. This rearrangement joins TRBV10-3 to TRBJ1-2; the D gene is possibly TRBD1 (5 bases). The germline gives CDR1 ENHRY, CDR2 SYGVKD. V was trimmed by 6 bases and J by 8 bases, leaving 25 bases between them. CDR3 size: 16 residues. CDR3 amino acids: CAIRGGPSGDVVGYTF. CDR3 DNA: TGTGCCATCAGGGGGGGACCTTCTGGAGATGTGGTGGGCTACACCTTC.

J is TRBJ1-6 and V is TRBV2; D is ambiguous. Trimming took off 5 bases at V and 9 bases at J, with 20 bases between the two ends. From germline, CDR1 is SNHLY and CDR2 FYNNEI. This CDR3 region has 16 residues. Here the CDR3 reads CASSWERVGPSSPLHF. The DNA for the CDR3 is TGTGCCAGCAGTTGGGAGAGGGTCGGACCTTCTTCACCCCTCCACTTT.

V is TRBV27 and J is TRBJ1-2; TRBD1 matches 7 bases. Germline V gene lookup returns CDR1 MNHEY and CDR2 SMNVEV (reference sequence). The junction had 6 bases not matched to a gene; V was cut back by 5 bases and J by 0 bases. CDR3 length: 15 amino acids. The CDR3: CASSIRGRANYGYTF. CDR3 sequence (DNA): TGTGCCAGCAGTATCAGGGGGAGGGCTAACTATGGCTACACCTTC.

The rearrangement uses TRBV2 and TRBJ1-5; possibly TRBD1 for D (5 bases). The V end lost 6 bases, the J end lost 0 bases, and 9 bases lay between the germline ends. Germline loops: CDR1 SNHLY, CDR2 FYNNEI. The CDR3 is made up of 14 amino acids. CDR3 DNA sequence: TGTGCCAGCAGCTTTCAGGGTAGCAATCAGCCCCAGCATTTT. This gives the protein CASSFQGSNQPQHF.

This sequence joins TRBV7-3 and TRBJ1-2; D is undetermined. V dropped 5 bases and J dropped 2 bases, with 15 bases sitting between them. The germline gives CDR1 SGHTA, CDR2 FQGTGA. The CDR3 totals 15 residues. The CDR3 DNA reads TGTGCCAGCAGCCCAGGCCGGGGAGGGAACTATGGCTACACCTTC. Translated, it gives CASSPGRGGNYGYTF.

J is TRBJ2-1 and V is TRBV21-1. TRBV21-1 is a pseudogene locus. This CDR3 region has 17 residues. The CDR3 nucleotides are TGTGCCAGCAGCAAAACTGAGGAACAGAGCTCCTACAATGAGCAGTTCTTC. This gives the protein CASSKTEEQSSYNEQFF.

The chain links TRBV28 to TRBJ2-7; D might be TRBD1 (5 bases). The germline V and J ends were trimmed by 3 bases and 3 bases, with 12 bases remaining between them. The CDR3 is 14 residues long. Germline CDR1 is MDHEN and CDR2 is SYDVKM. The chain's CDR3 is CASSLQGSFYEQYF. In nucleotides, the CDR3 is TGTGCCAGCAGTTTGCAGGGTTCCTTCTACGAGCAGTACTTC.

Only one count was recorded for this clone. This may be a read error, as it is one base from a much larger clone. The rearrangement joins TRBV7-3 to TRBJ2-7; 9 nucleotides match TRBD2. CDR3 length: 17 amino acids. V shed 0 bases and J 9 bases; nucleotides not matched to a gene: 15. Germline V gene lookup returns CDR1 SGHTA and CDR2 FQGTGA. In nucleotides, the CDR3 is TGTGCCAGCAGCTTAACGCCCCCCGGGACTAGCAGGCACGGGCAGTACTTC. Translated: CASSLTPPGTSRHGQYF.

The CDR3 DNA follows: TGTGCCAGTAGTAGGACAGCCGGAGGGACTAACTATGGCTACACCTTC. It is translated as CASSRTAGGTNYGYTF. The rearrangement links TRBV19 to TRBJ1-2; D possibly corresponds to TRBD1 (6 bases). Germline V CDR1 and CDR2: LNHDA, SQIVND (reference sequence). The CDR3 length is 16 residues. The V and J ends lost 4 bases and 0 bases respectively, with 15 bases between them.

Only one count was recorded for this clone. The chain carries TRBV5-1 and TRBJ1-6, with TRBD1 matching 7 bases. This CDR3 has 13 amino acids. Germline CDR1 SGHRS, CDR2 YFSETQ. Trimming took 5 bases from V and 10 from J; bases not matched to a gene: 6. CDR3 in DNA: TGCGCCAGCAGTCAAACAGGGGAATCACCCCTCCACTTT. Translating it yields CASSQTGESPLHF.

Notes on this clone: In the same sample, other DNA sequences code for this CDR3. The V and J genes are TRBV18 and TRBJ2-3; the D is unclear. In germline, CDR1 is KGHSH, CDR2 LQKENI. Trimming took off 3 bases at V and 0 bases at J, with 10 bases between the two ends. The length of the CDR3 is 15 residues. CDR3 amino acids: CASSPLGTSTDTQYF. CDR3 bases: TGTGCCAGCTCACCTCTTGGAACTAGCACAGATACGCAGTATTTT.

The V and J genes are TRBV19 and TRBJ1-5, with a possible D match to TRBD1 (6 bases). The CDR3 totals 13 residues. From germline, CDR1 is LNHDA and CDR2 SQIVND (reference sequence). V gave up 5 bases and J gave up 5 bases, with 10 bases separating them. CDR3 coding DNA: TGTGCCAGTAGTGGGGACACTTATCAGCCCCAGCATTTT. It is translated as CASSGDTYQPQHF.

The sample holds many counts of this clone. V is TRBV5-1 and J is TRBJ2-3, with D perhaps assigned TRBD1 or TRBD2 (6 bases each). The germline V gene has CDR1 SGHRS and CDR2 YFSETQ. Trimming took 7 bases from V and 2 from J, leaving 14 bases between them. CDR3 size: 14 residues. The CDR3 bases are TGCGCCAGCCACAGAGGGGGGTCCACAGATACGCAGTATTTT. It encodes CASHRGGSTDTQYF.